These T cell receptor beta chains were read from a single sample in a study of cytomegalovirus exposure and HLA in healthy donors. Using immunoSEQ multiplex PCR, the repertoire was profiled, and TCRdb retains in-frame clones only, with some absent. The sample carries 84,000 or so clones, 65% to 80% recorded once. The source material was PBMCs. The receptors come from a man aged 25 to 40 in good health and CMV-seronegative. CDR3s include the opening cysteine and the closing phenylalanine or tryptophan. D genes are given only for firm matches. Size tells how often a clone was seen (once, few, many) or the class of an expanded clone, and some rows leave it out.

j_call: TRBJ1-5; v_call: TRBV19; clone_size: few; d_call: .; cdr3_aa: CASKMGGGNQPQHF; cdr3_nt: TGTGCCAGTAAGATGGGGGGTGGCAATCAGCCCCAGCATTTT
j_call: TRBJ1-2; v_call: TRBV7-2; clone_size: few; d_call: .; cdr3_aa: CASSFGATVGYGYTF; cdr3_nt: TGTGCCAGCAGCTTTGGAGCGACGGTTGGCTATGGCTACACCTTC
j_call: TRBJ1-6; v_call: TRBV30; clone_size: .; d_call: .; cdr3_aa: CAWRAPPQVTLHF; cdr3_nt: TGTGCCTGGAGAGCCCCCCCGCAGGTTACCCTCCACTTT
j_call: TRBJ1-5; v_call: TRBV4-1; clone_size: .; d_call: .; cdr3_aa: CASSQDLTQPQHF; cdr3_nt: TGCGCCAGCAGCCAAGATCTTACACAGCCCCAGCATTTT
j_call: TRBJ1-1; v_call: TRBV28; clone_size: .; d_call: .; cdr3_aa: CASSLLWGGNTEAFF; cdr3_nt: TGTGCCAGCAGTTTATTATGGGGAGGGAACACTGAAGCTTTCTTT
j_call: TRBJ1-5; v_call: TRBV6-5; clone_size: .; d_call: .; cdr3_aa: CASSYSVGGQPQHF; cdr3_nt: TGTGCCAGCAGTTACTCGGTGGGGGGTCAGCCCCAGCATTTT
j_call: TRBJ2-7; v_call: TRBV6-6; clone_size: .; d_call: TRBD1; cdr3_aa: CASTTGTGNSYEQYF; cdr3_nt: TGTGCCAGCACCACCGGGACAGGGAACTCCTACGAGCAGTACTTC
j_call: TRBJ1-6; v_call: TRBV18; clone_size: few; d_call: TRBD1; cdr3_aa: CASSPAGTGGKSSPLHF; cdr3_nt: TGTGCCAGCTCACCAGCCGGGACAGGGGGGAAGAGTTCACCCCTCCACTTT
j_call: TRBJ2-3; v_call: TRBV29-1; clone_size: .; d_call: .; cdr3_aa: CSVERLLTDTQYF; cdr3_nt: TGCAGCGTTGAGCGGTTACTCACAGATACGCAGTATTTT
j_call: TRBJ1-5; v_call: TRBV6-6; clone_size: .; d_call: .; cdr3_aa: CASTGDSNQPQHF; cdr3_nt: TGTGCCAGCACCGGGGATAGTAATCAGCCCCAGCATTTT
j_call: TRBJ2-7; v_call: TRBV5-1; clone_size: .; d_call: TRBD1; cdr3_aa: CASSFQSDRAPYEQYF; cdr3_nt: TGCGCCAGCAGCTTCCAAAGTGACAGGGCGCCCTACGAGCAGTACTTC
j_call: TRBJ2-3; v_call: TRBV6-1; clone_size: few; d_call: TRBD2; cdr3_aa: CASRVATSGSGTQYF; cdr3_nt: TGTGCCAGCAGAGTTGCGACTAGCGGGAGCGGTACGCAGTATTTT
j_call: TRBJ1-6; v_call: TRBV7-3; clone_size: .; d_call: .; cdr3_aa: CASSLKGRQGSPLHF; cdr3_nt: TGTGCCAGCAGCCTAAAGGGGCGGCAGGGTTCACCCCTCCACTTT
j_call: TRBJ1-2; v_call: TRBV19; clone_size: .; d_call: .; cdr3_aa: CASSIGTTPDGYTF; cdr3_nt: TGTGCCAGTAGTATTGGGACAACCCCCGATGGCTACACCTTC
j_call: TRBJ2-2; v_call: TRBV2; clone_size: .; d_call: TRBD1; cdr3_aa: CASSTTRDRDDTGELFF; cdr3_nt: TGTGCCAGCAGTACTACCCGGGACAGGGATGACACCGGGGAGCTGTTTTTT
j_call: TRBJ2-7; v_call: TRBV5-6; clone_size: .; d_call: .; cdr3_aa: CASSQGTPEQYF; cdr3_nt: TGTGCCAGCAGCCAGGGGACACCGGAGCAGTACTTC
j_call: TRBJ1-1; v_call: TRBV11-2; clone_size: .; d_call: TRBD1; cdr3_aa: CASSREGAIVTEAFF; cdr3_nt: TGTGCCAGCAGCCGCGAGGGGGCTATAGTTACTGAAGCTTTCTTT
j_call: TRBJ2-7; v_call: TRBV10-3; clone_size: .; d_call: .; cdr3_aa: CAISEGSSSSSTRSSYEQYF; cdr3_nt: TGTGCCATCAGTGAGGGTTCAAGCTCCTCTTCGACTCGGAGCTCCTACGAGCAGTACTTC
j_call: TRBJ1-3; v_call: TRBV18; clone_size: .; d_call: TRBD1; cdr3_aa: CASSPRTGGEGNTIYF; cdr3_nt: TGTGCCAGCTCACCTCGGACAGGGGGCGAAGGAAACACCATATATTTT
j_call: TRBJ1-1; v_call: TRBV15; clone_size: .; d_call: TRBD1; cdr3_aa: CATSRGQGAKAFF; cdr3_nt: TGTGCCACCAGCAGAGGGCAGGGGGCGAAAGCTTTCTTT
j_call: TRBJ2-7; v_call: TRBV6-5; clone_size: .; d_call: .; cdr3_aa: CASSYTSRGVYEQYF; cdr3_nt: TGTGCCAGCAGTTACACCTCCAGGGGGGTCTACGAGCAGTACTTC
j_call: TRBJ2-7; v_call: TRBV5-1; clone_size: .; d_call: TRBD2; cdr3_aa: CASSSAGTSGYEQYF; cdr3_nt: TGCGCCAGCAGCTCCGCCGGGACTAGCGGATACGAGCAGTACTTC
j_call: TRBJ1-5; v_call: TRBV27; clone_size: .; d_call: .; cdr3_aa: CASRPGGGVQPQHF; cdr3_nt: TGTGCCAGCAGACCCGGGGGGGGAGTTCAGCCCCAGCATTTT
j_call: TRBJ2-7; v_call: TRBV18; clone_size: .; d_call: .; cdr3_aa: CASSPPTGGLFDEQYF; cdr3_nt: TGTGCCAGCTCACCGCCTACCGGGGGTCTATTCGACGAGCAGTACTTC
j_call: TRBJ1-1; v_call: TRBV29-1; clone_size: .; d_call: .; cdr3_aa: CSETQGHTEAFF; cdr3_nt: TGCAGCGAGACACAGGGTCACACTGAAGCTTTCTTT
j_call: TRBJ1-6; v_call: TRBV7-3; clone_size: .; d_call: .; cdr3_aa: CASSSRHAGNNSPLHF; cdr3_nt: TGTGCCAGCAGCTCACGACATGCGGGGAACAATTCACCCCTCCACTTT
j_call: TRBJ2-6; v_call: TRBV10-3; clone_size: once; d_call: .; cdr3_aa: CAISEEQGLNGANVLTF; cdr3_nt: TGTGCCATCAGTGAAGAACAGGGCCTAAACGGGGCCAACGTCCTGACTTTC